This TCR beta chain was documented in a study of blood T cell repertoires in COVID-19. Study-level information: Spain, Italy and the United States supplied samples that represented acute and convalescent COVID-19.

Per the original data handling: Nucleated cell counts were estimated from reference gene primer amplification. TCRdb's table, derived via immunoSEQ multiplex PCR, lists solely in-frame clones and lacks some. V and J calls and clone size are those listed in that table; D and trimming were worked out from the DNA. This sample yields approximately 110,000 clones, of which 69% are seen a single time; roughly 6% belongs to the top ten. Germline lookup yields CDR1 LNHDA and CDR2 SQIVND (reference sequence). This CDR3 contains 15 residues. V was shortened by 5 bases and J by 3 bases, with 16 bases between the two germline ends.

The receptor comes from a man older than 75 with acute or convalescent COVID-19. The chain recombines TRBV19 with TRBJ1-2; no firm D call. Sequencing used peripheral blood. DNA of the CDR3: TGTGCCAGTAGTCGACGAGAGCAGGCCCACTATGGCTACACCTTC. Its protein product is CASSRREQAHYGYTF.